This TCR beta chain was identified during a study of blood T cell repertoires in COVID-19. Study background: Sample material is recorded as cDNA or gDNA derived from T cells, B-cell-depleted T cells, or PBMCs.

In the original analysis: How many nucleated cells were present was estimated from reference gene primer amplification. The assay was immunoSEQ multiplex PCR, and TCRdb's table has in-frame clones only and misses some. V, J and clone size are those of that table, while D and trimming were read from the DNA. The table has 60,000 to 70,000 clones, 88% seen once. Resolution of symptoms, clearance, or two negative PCRs was present in recovered Cohort 3 donors. Germline CDR1 and CDR2: SGHNT and YYREEE (reference sequence). V was trimmed by 0 bases and J by 2 bases, leaving 10 bases between them. This CDR3 contains 15 residues.

V gene TRBV5-4 combines with J gene TRBJ2-3; D perhaps matches TRBD2 (5 bases). The TCR sequence derives from a woman in her thirties or forties who had recovered from COVID-19. The specimen sequenced was PBMCs or T cells enriched from blood (not recorded which). DNA of the CDR3: TGTGCCAGCAGCTTGGGTGGGAGCGACACAGATACGCAGTATTTT. It yields the protein CASSLGGSDTDTQYF.